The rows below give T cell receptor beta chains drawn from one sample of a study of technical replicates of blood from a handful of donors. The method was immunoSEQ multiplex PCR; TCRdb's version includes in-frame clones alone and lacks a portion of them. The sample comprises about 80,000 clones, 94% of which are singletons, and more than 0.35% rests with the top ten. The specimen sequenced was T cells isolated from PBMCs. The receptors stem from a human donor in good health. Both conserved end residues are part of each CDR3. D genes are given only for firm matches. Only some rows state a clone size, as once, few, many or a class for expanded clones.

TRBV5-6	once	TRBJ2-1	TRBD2	TGTGCCAGCAGCTTCCCTAGCGGGAGGATATTTAATGAGCAGTTCTTC	CASSFPSGRIFNEQFF
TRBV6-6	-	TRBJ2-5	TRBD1	TGTGCCAGCAGGCCAGCGGGACAGGGGAACTTAGAGACCCAGTACTTC	CASRPAGQGNLETQYF
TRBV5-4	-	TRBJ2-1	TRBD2	TGTGCCAGCAGCTGGGGACTAGCGGGAGATAATGAGCAGTTCTTC	CASSWGLAGDNEQFF
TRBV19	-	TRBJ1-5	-	TGTGCCAGTAGTGGTACAGGAAATAGCAATCAGCCCCAGCATTTT	CASSGTGNSNQPQHF
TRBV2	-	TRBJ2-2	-	TGTGCCACCCGGCGGGGAAGCAGCGACACCGGGGAGCTGTTTTTT	CATRRGSSDTGELFF
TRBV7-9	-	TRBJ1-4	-	TGTGCCAGCAGCTTAGCCCTTAATGAAAAACTGTTTTTT	CASSLALNEKLFF
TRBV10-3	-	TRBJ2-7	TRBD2	TGTGCCATCAGAACAAGCGGGGGACATTACGAGCAGTACTTC	CAIRTSGGHYEQYF
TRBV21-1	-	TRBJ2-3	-	TGTGCCAGCAGGAGCTGGTGGCGGGAACCTAGCACAGATACGCAGTATTTT	CASRSWWREPSTDTQYF
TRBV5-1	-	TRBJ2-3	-	TGCGCCAGCAGCTTTCGGGATGATGGGTATACGCAGTATTTT	CASSFRDDGYTQYF
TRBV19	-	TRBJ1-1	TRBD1	TGTGCCAGTAGTTATACAGGGGGCCACACTGAAGCTTTCTTT	CASSYTGGHTEAFF
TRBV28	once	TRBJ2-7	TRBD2	TGTGCCAGCAGTCCCATTTATCGAGCGGGAGAAGAGGAGCAGTACTTC	CASSPIYRAGEEEQYF
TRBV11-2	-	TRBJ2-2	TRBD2	TGTGCCAGCAGCTTAGGAGCGGGAGGAGTCACCGGGGAGCTGTTTTTT	CASSLGAGGVTGELFF
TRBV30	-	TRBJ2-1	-	TGTGCCTGGAGTGTACGCGGGCCCTACAATGAGCAGTTCTTC	CAWSVRGPYNEQFF
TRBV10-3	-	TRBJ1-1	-	TGTGCCATCAAAACGAACCCTACAGTGAACACTGAAGCTTTCTTT	CAIKTNPTVNTEAFF
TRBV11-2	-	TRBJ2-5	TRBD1	TGTGCCAGCAGCCCCAACAGGGGCAGCCAAGAGACCCAGTACTTC	CASSPNRGSQETQYF
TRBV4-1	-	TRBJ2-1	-	TGCGCCAGCAGCCACAGGCTCAGTCACAATGAGCAGTTCTTC	CASSHRLSHNEQFF
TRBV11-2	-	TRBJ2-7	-	TGTGCCAGCAGCTCTACCGGGTCCCTGGGCGAGCAGTACTTC	CASSSTGSLGEQYF
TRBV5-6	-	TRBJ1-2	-	TGTGCCAGCAGCTCTTCAGGGGATTATGGCTATGGCTACACCTTC	CASSSSGDYGYGYTF
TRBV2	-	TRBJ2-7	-	TGTGCCAGCAGGCGCTCTACGATTATCTACGAGCAGTACTTC	CASRRSTIIYEQYF
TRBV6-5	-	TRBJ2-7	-	TGTGCCAGCAGTTACCTGGCAGGGCACTACGAGCAGTACTTC	CASSYLAGHYEQYF
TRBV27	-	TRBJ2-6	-	TGTGCCCGAAGATCTTACTTAGAGGCCAACGTCCTGACTTTC	CARRSYLEANVLTF
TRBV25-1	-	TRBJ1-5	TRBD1	TGTGCCAGCAGTGGGACAGGGGGCAGGGAGCCCCAGCATTTT	CASSGTGGREPQHF
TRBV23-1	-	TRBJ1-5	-	TGCGCCAGCACCCGGGAAAGACAGCCCCAGCATTTT	CASTRERQPQHF
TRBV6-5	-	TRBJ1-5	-	TGTGCCAGCAGTTACTCCACGAGCCGGCCCCAGCATTTT	CASSYSTSRPQHF
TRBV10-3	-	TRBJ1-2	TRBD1	TGTGCCATCAGTAGAGACAGGGATGGCTACACCTTC	CAISRDRDGYTF
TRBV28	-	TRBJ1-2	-	TGTGCCAGCAGGTCCTCAGGGGCCGATTCGGGTGGCTACACCTTC	CASRSSGADSGGYTF
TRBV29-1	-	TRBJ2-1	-	TGCAGCGTTGTGGGGGACTTTTACTACAATGAGCAGTTCTTC	CSVVGDFYYNEQFF
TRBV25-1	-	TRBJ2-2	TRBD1	TGTGCCAGCAGTGAATATCAGGGGGCGAGCGGGGAGCTGTTTTTT	CASSEYQGASGELFF
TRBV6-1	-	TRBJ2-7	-	TGTGCCATCCTAGGGGAATACGAGCAGTACTTC	CAILGEYEQYF
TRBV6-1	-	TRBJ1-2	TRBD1	TGTGCCAGCAGTGGGCGGGGGACAGGGGGCGGCTACACCTTC	CASSGRGTGGGYTF
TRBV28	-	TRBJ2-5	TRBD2	TGTGCCAGCAGTAAGTGGACTAGTTGGGGCCAAGAGACCCAGTACTTC	CASSKWTSWGQETQYF
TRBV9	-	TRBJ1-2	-	TGTGCCAGCAGCGTAGGATTGGGGGGACGTGGCTACACCTTC	CASSVGLGGRGYTF
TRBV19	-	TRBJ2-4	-	TGTGCCAGTAGTCCGAGCGTCCAGCGATCAGCCAAAAACATTCAGTACTTC	CASSPSVQRSAKNIQYF
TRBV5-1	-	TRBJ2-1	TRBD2	TGCGCCAGCAGCTTACTAGCGGGAGGAGGTTTCAATGAGCAGTTCTTC	CASSLLAGGGFNEQFF
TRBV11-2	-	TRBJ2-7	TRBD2	TGTGCCAGCAGCTTAGGGACTAGAGCCGAGCAGTACTTC	CASSLGTRAEQYF
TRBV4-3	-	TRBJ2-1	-	TGCGCCAGCAGCCAAGATCTTCGTAATGAGCAGTTCTTC	CASSQDLRNEQFF
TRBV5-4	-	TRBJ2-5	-	TGTGCCAGCAGCTTGGATGGAGCGGAGGGGGAGACCCAGTACTTC	CASSLDGAEGETQYF
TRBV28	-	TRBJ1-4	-	TGTGCCAGCAGTTTATTGCGGGACGAAAAACTGTTTTTT	CASSLLRDEKLFF
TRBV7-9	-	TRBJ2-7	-	TGTGCCAGCAGGGCAGGGACATCCTACGAGCAGTACTTC	CASRAGTSYEQYF
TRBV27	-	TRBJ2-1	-	TGTGCCAGCAGTCAAACAGTGAATGAGCAGTTCTTC	CASSQTVNEQFF
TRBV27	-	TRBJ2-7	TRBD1	TGTGCCAGCAGTTATAGGGACAGTAGCTCCTACGAGCAGTACTTC	CASSYRDSSSYEQYF
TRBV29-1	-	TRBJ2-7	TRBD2	TGCAGCGTCGATATAGCGGGAGGGTCCTACGAGCAGTACTTC	CSVDIAGGSYEQYF
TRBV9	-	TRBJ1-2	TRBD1	TGTGCCAGCAGCGTATGGGACGGACAGGGGGCCCTTAACTATGGCTACACCTTC	CASSVWDGQGALNYGYTF
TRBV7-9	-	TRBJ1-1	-	TGTGCCAGCAGCTTAGGGGCGGGAACTGAAGCTTTCTTT	CASSLGAGTEAFF
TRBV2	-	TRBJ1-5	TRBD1	TGTGCCAGCGGACAAGGGGGCGCGTCTCATTTT	CASGQGGASHF
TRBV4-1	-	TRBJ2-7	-	TGCGCCAGCAGCCAAGCTTTTCTCCCGAGCTACGAGCAGTACTTC	CASSQAFLPSYEQYF
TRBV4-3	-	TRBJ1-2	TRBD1	TGCGCCAGCAGCCAAGTGCCGACGACAGGGGGCTATGGGTATGGCTACACCTTC	CASSQVPTTGGYGYGYTF
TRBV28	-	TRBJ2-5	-	TGTGCCAGCAGTCTTGAGTGGGAGACCCAGTACTTC	CASSLEWETQYF
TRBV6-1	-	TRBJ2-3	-	TGTGCCAGCAGTGAACATGTTTCCCAGGGGAAAGATACGCAGTATTTT	CASSEHVSQGKDTQYF
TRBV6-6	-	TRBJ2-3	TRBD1	TGTGCCAGCAGACAGGGACAGGCAACAGATACGCAGTATTTT	CASRQGQATDTQYF
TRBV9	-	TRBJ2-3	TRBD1	TGTGCCAGCAGCGGGGAGACAGGGATGACAGATACGCAGTATTTT	CASSGETGMTDTQYF
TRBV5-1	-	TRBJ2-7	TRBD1	TGCGCCAGCAGCCCGGAGGGGACAGGAAGATTAGAGAACGAGCAGTACTTC	CASSPEGTGRLENEQYF
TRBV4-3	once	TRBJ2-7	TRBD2	TGCGCCAGCAGCCAAGGTAGTGGGAGGGCCGCTTACGAGCAGTACTTC	CASSQGSGRAAYEQYF
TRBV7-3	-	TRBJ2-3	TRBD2	TGTGCCAGCAGCTTTAAAGGGCGCGGGGGGGGAGGCACAGATACGCAGTATTTT	CASSFKGRGGGGTDTQYF
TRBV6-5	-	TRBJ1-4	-	TGTGCCAGCAGTTCAGGCTCAACTAATGAAAAACTGTTTTTT	CASSSGSTNEKLFF
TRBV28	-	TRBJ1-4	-	TGTGCCAGCAGTCTCCAACCATCGGCAACTAATGAAAAACTGTTTTTT	CASSLQPSATNEKLFF
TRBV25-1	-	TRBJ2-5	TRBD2	TGTGCCAGCAGTGAGAAGGGACTAGCAGTTCTAGAGACCCAGTACTTC	CASSEKGLAVLETQYF
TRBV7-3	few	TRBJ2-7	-	TGTGCCAGCAGCCTCTCCTACGAGCAGTACTTC	CASSLSYEQYF
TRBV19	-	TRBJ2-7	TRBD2	TGTGCCAGTAGTATATCGCGGACTAGCGTACCCGAGCAGTACTTC	CASSISRTSVPEQYF